Following are 5 T cell receptor beta chains from one sample sequenced in a study of post-analysis software for immune sequencing data. Study-wide results and limits: When patients were compared with controls, about five TRBV segments were more frequent, TRBV5-6, TRBV5-1 and TRBV20-1 among them.

These TCRs are of unknown antigen specificity. Libraries were made from TCR beta cDNA, and they carried unique molecular identifiers. TCRdb re-called the PCR reads with MiXCR, one entry per CDR3 protein. The repertoire holds about 770,000 distinct CDR3 sequences, about 43% seen once, with just under 5% in the top ten. Sequenced material: blood. All receptors come from a girl under 18 with multiple sclerosis.

V is TRBV5-1 and J is TRBJ1-1; D is possibly TRBD1 (5 bases). CDR1 SGHRS and CDR2 YFSETQ come from the germline V gene. This CDR3 is 15 amino acids long. V was clipped by 4 bases and J by 1 base, with 14 bases between them. The CDR3 spells CASSIPGTTNTEAFF. The CDR3 coding sequence is TGCGCCAGCAGCATCCCCGGGACTACGAACACTGAAGCTTTCTTT.

This rearrangement joins TRBV5-5 to TRBJ1-2; D is undetermined. Trimming cost V 2 bases and J 4 bases, with 9 bases left between them. CDR1 and CDR2 from the germline V gene are SGHKS and YYEKEE (reference sequence). The CDR3 consists of 13 residues. The CDR3 nucleotides are TGTGCCAGCAGCTTAAATGGAGGCTATGGCTACACCTTC. As protein: CASSLNGGYGYTF.

This clonotype has more than one count but fewer than ten. Sequence at one end of the junction differs from germline and may be a read error. The chain carries TRBV6-5 and TRBJ2-1; 11 bases match TRBD2. The CDR3 totals 15 residues. Germline CDR1 reads MNHEY; CDR2 reads SVGAGI. The CDR3 DNA reads as TGCGCCAGCAGTTCCCTGACTAGCGGGACGGGGGAGCAGTTCTTC. Protein sequence: CASSSLTSGTGEQFF.

This clonotype was counted a single time. The chain couples TRBV11-3 to TRBJ1-2; a weak D match, TRBD1 (5 bases). CDR1 is SGHNT and CDR2 is YENEEA in the germline V gene. Trimming cost V 5 bases and J 1 base, with 17 bases left between them. CDR3 length: 16 amino acids. The CDR3 loop reads CASSPPGLPFNYGYTF. CDR3 nucleotides: TGTGCCAGCAGCCCCCCGGGGCTCCCCTTTAACTATGGCTACACCTTC.

The chain joins TRBV11-2 to TRBJ2-1, with D tentatively TRBD2 (5 bases). The ends were cut back, 1 base at V and 10 bases at J, with 17 bases in the middle. Germline lookup yields CDR1 SGHAT and CDR2 FQNNGV. This CDR3 is built from 15 residues. The DNA of the CDR3 is TGTGCCAGCAGCTTAGGAGCGGCTTCGAGGGAGGAGCAGTTCTTC. Translating gives CASSLGAASREEQFF.